These T cell receptor beta chains were read from a single sample in a study of CD8+CD57+ T cells in acquired aplastic anemia. TCRdb fed the reads into MiXCR, producing one record per CDR3 protein. The table shows 150,000 to 200,000 distinct CDR3 sequences, with more than 45% occurring only once. The sample was sorted CD4+, CD8+, or CD8+CD57+ T cells (not recorded which) from PBMCs. Receptors originate from a human donor with aplastic anemia. Each CDR3 is given with its conserved first and last residue. A D gene is named only where the DNA matches it firmly. Clone size is given for some rows only: seen once, a few or many times, or a class if the clone is expanded.

d_call	j_call	clone_size	v_call	cdr3_nt	cdr3_aa
-	TRBJ2-7	-	TRBV29-1	TGCAGCGTTGATAGCGAAAAAGGGTCTACTCGACAGTACTTC	CSVDSEKGSTRQYF
-	TRBJ2-5	-	TRBV9	TGTGCCAGCAGCACTTACCCAGGGCTCCAAGAGACCCAGTACTTC	CASSTYPGLQETQYF
-	TRBJ2-5	-	TRBV11-1	TGTGCCAGCAGCTTAGTATTGGCGGGCAGAGGAGGCAAGACCCAGTACTTC	CASSLVLAGRGGKTQYF
TRBD1	TRBJ2-3	-	TRBV4-1	TGCGCCAGCAGCGAGTGGGACAGCGCTAGCACAGATACGCAGTATTTT	CASSEWDSASTDTQYF
TRBD1	TRBJ1-2	-	TRBV20-1	TGCAGTGCTAGAGCCTGGGACAGGGATTACGGGGCGAACTATGGCTACACCTTC	CSARAWDRDYGANYGYTF
TRBD2	TRBJ2-1	-	TRBV29-1	TGCAGCTCCCTAGCGGGAGGGAATGAGCAGTTCTTC	CSSLAGGNEQFF
-	TRBJ2-7	-	TRBV10-3	TGTGCCATCAGTGAGTCTTACTACGAGCAGTACTTC	CAISESYYEQYF
TRBD2	TRBJ2-3	many	TRBV11-1	TGTGCCAGCAGGCCCCCTTTGCGGGGGAAGGTACGTGGCACAGATACGCAGTATTTT	CASRPPLRGKVRGTDTQYF
TRBD2	TRBJ2-7	many	TRBV3-1	TGTGCCAGCAGCCAAGAAGCGCGCGGGGGCGAGCAGTACTTC	CASSQEARGGEQYF
-	TRBJ1-1	once	TRBV2	TGTGCCAGCACCGAGGAAGCTAACACTGAAGCTTCGTTT	CASTEEANTEASF
TRBD1	TRBJ1-4	-	TRBV15	TGTGCCACCAGCAATGACCGGGACAGGGGTTCTAGCGAAAAACTGTTTTTT	CATSNDRDRGSSEKLFF
-	TRBJ2-7	-	TRBV29-1	TGCAGCGTTGAATTGGGGGGCTACGAGCAGTACTTC	CSVELGGYEQYF
-	TRBJ2-1	-	TRBV29-1	TGCAGCGTTACTCGAGGGGGGGGGCTCAATGAGCAGTTCTTC	CSVTRGGGLNEQFF
-	TRBJ2-3	many	TRBV12-3/TRBV12-4	TGTGCCAGCAGTCGACCGGGGACCACAGATACGCAGTATTTT	CASSRPGTTDTQYF
-	TRBJ1-5	many	TRBV7-2	TGTGCCAGCAGCTCTGGGTCCTTCAATCAGCCCCAGCATTTT	CASSSGSFNQPQHF
-	TRBJ1-6	many	TRBV9	TGTGCCAGCAGCGTAACCGGGACGGAAAATTCACCCCTCCACTTT	CASSVTGTENSPLHF
TRBD2	TRBJ2-3	few	TRBV2	TGTGCCAGCAGTGGCGGCCTAGCGGGGGGCGATACGCAGTATTTT	CASSGGLAGGDTQYF
-	TRBJ1-1	many	TRBV7-3	TGTGCCAGCAGCTTAGGAAGGAACACTGAAGCTTTCTTT	CASSLGRNTEAFF
TRBD2	TRBJ2-2	-	TRBV4-1	TGTGCCAGCAGCCTGGCTAGCGGGAACACCGGGGAGCTGTTTTTT	CASSLASGNTGELFF
-	TRBJ1-2	-	TRBV6-5	TGTGCCAGCAGTTGCTACGCAGTTTATGGCTACACCTTC	CASSCYAVYGYTF
TRBD2	TRBJ2-1	once	TRBV25-1	TGTGCCACCACCGGACTAGCGGGAGTCAATGAGCAGTTCTTC	CATTGLAGVNEQFF
TRBD1	TRBJ1-1	-	TRBV10-3	TGTGCCATCAGGGGGGACAGATTGAACACTGAAGCTTTCTTT	CAIRGDRLNTEAFF
-	TRBJ1-1	many	TRBV3-1	TGTGCCAGCAGCCAATTCGGGTACACTGAAGCTTTCTTT	CASSQFGYTEAFF
-	TRBJ1-5	-	TRBV2	TGTGCCAGCTGGGACGGCAGCAATCAGCCCCAGCATTTT	CASWDGSNQPQHF
-	TRBJ2-5	many	TRBV29-1	TGCAGCGTTGAGTCGGCTCTTTCGTGGGAGACCCAGTACTTC	CSVESALSWETQYF
-	TRBJ1-4	few	TRBV5-6	TGTGCCAGCAGCTCCTGGGGGTCAGCAACTAGTGAAAAACTGTTTTTT	CASSSWGSATSEKLFF
TRBD1	TRBJ1-6	many	TRBV12-3/TRBV12-4	TGTGCCAGCAGACCCAGGGGGCTGGATTCACCCCTCCACTTT	CASRPRGLDSPLHF
-	TRBJ2-5	once	TRBV9	TGTGCCAGCAGCTTGGACAGTGGGGGATTGGGGACCCAGTACTTC	CASSLDSGGLGTQYF
TRBD2	TRBJ2-7	-	TRBV7-2	TGTGCCAGCAGCCAACTAGCGGGGACCTACGAGCAGTACTTC	CASSQLAGTYEQYF
-	TRBJ2-7	many	TRBV9	TGTGCCAGCAGCGCGTCAACAGGGTCCGGGAACGAGCAGTACTTC	CASSASTGSGNEQYF
-	TRBJ2-2	-	TRBV3-1	TGTGCCAGCAGCCAGTCGGGACAAACCGGGGAGCTGTTTTTT	CASSQSGQTGELFF
-	TRBJ1-1	few	TRBV20-1	TGCAGTGCGAGACTGGTGATGAACACTGAAGCTTTCTTT	CSARLVMNTEAFF
-	TRBJ2-2	few	TRBV29-1	TGCAGCGTTCCCGGACCGGGCGCCGGGGAGCTGTTTTTT	CSVPGPGAGELFF
-	TRBJ1-3	-	TRBV7-9	TGTGCCAGCAGCTTAGGGGGAGACACCATATATTTT	CASSLGGDTIYF
-	TRBJ2-3	many	TRBV3-1	TGTGCCAGCAGCCACGGCATCACAGATACGCAGTATTTT	CASSHGITDTQYF
TRBD1	TRBJ2-7	-	TRBV2	TGTGCCAGCAGAGGGGACAGCAAAACATTCCACGAGCAGTACTTC	CASRGDSKTFHEQYF
-	TRBJ1-1	many	TRBV5-1	TGCGCCAGCAGCTTCGGAGAGAACACTGAAGCTTTCTTT	CASSFGENTEAFF